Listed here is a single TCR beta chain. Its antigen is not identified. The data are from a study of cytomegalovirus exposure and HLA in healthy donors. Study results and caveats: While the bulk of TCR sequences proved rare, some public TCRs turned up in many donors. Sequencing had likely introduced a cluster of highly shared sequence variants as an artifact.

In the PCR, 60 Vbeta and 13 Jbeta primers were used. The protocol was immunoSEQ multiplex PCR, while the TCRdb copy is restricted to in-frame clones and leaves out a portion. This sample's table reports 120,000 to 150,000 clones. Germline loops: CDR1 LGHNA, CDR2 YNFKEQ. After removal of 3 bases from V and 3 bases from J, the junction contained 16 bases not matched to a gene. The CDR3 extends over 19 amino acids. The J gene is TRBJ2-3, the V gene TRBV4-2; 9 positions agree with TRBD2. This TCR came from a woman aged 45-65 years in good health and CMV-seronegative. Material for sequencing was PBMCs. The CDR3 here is CASSQGVSGSSPETDTQYF. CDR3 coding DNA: TGTGCCAGCAGCCAGGGGGTTAGCGGGAGTTCGCCTGAGACAGATACGCAGTATTTT.